The clone carrying this T cell receptor beta chain was observed a handful of times. The V and J ends lost 1 base and 6 bases respectively, with 9 bases between them. Germline CDR1 SGHAT, CDR2 FQNNGV. The CDR3 is made up of 13 amino acids. The entry originates in a study of T-cell memory formation after mild COVID-19. TCRdb reprocessed the 5' RACE reads with MiXCR, giving one entry per CDR3 protein. In the table there are a few hundred thousand distinct CDR3 sequences, around a quarter of which are singletons. The gene calls are TRBV11-2 and TRBJ1-2; D is unresolved. This clonotype originated in an adult woman who had mild COVID-19 (a few samples of this study predate the infection). Cell type and time point are not known. Sequences were obtained from PBMCs or a T cell subset sorted from them (not recorded which). The CDR3 spells CASSLVGFNGYTF. For the CDR3, the DNA is TGTGCCAGCAGCTTAGTAGGGTTCAATGGCTACACCTTC.